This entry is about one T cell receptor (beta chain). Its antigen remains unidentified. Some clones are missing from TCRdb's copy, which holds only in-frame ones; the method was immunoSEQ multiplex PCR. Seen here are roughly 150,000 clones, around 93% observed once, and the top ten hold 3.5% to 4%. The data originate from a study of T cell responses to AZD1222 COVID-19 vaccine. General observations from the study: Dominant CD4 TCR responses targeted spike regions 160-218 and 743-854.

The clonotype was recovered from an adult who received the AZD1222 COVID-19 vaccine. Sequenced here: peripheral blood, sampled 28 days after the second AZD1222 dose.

CDR3 sequence: CASSHGQGADEQYF. The CDR3 DNA follows: TGTGCCAGCAGCCATGGACAGGGGGCCGACGAGCAGTACTTC. The J gene is TRBJ2-7, the V gene TRBV3-1 (or the pseudogene TRBV3-2), with 11 bases that match TRBD1. Germline CDR1 is LGHDT and CDR2 is YNNKEL (reference sequence). J lost 5 bases, V lost 3 bases, and 3 bases had no gene match. CDR3 length: 14 amino acids.